This passage covers 5 T cell receptor beta chains from one sample sequenced in a study of Graves' ophthalmopathy and Graves' hyperthyroidism (dated by TCRdb to 2016 to 2019). Instrument used: Illumina HiSeq 2000. For repertoire sequencing, the TCR beta CDR3 regions were amplified from RNA transcripts. HTBI primers and the Qiagen OneStep RT-PCR kit were used in a first-round RT-PCR, which was followed by a second-round multiplex PCR, size selection and purification. TCRdb cleaned the public reads at Q25 with fastp, built clones with MiXCR and kept in-frame beta chains. Rows with a matching CDR3 protein are joined into one entry that keeps the most common DNA and genes. This sample comprises over a million distinct CDR3 sequences, about 38% of them detected only once. 11% of the sample is held by the ten biggest clonotypes. Material for sequencing was peripheral blood or thyroid tissue (not recorded which). These receptor sequences come from an adult man with Graves' hyperthyroidism.

This clonotype was observed a single time. J is TRBJ1-1 and V is TRBV5-6; D is unclear. Trimming pared 2 bases from V and 4 bases from J, leaving 18 bases between. The CDR3 loop spans 16 amino acids. Germline V gene lookup returns CDR1 SGHDT and CDR2 YYEEEE. The CDR3 is CASSFYLAGQATEAFF. CDR3 sequence (DNA): TGTGCCAGCAGCTTTTACCTTGCCGGCCAGGCCACTGAAGCTTTCTTT.

The J gene is TRBJ2-3, the V gene TRBV2, with D tentatively TRBD2 (5 bases). The germline V gene has CDR1 SNHLY and CDR2 FYNNEI. The CDR3 has 15 residues. Deletions cut 6 bases from V and 0 bases from J, with 13 bases between. The CDR3 DNA follows: TGTGCCAGCAGGGAGCAAGAGGGAAGCACAGATACGCAGTATTTT. Translated: CASREQEGSTDTQYF.

The chain's CDR3 is CASKVVQSREQYF. CDR3 sequence (DNA): TGTGCCAGCAAGGTAGTACAGTCGCGCGAGCAGTACTTC. The chain has TRBV10-3 and TRBJ2-7; D not certain. This CDR3 is 13 amino acids long. Germline CDR1 and CDR2: ENHRY and SYGVKD. Between the trimmed V and J ends, which lost 10 bases and 6 bases, there was a span of 19 bases.

J is TRBJ2-7 and V is TRBV25-1, with TRBD2 identical over 8 bases. Germline-derived CDR1 and CDR2 are MGHDK and SYGVNS. This CDR3 comprises 14 residues. V shed 11 bases and J 7 bases; nucleotides not matched to a gene: 16. Here the CDR3 reads CAWSRRGGREEQYF. CDR3 nucleotide sequence: TGTGCCTGGAGTCGTCGGGGGGGCCGTGAAGAGCAGTACTTC.

The chain joins TRBV6-5 to TRBJ2-7, with D unresolved. CDR3 length equals 14 residues. V was trimmed by 5 bases and J by 5 bases, leaving 16 bases between them. Germline values: CDR1 MNHEY, CDR2 SVGAGI. The CDR3 DNA follows: TGTGCCAGCAGTACATTGAGCCGAACCGACGAGCAGTACTTC. Amino acids: CASSTLSRTDEQYF.